This T cell receptor (beta chain) comes out of a study of T-cell memory formation after mild COVID-19. Study overall: The two donors had largely donor-specific TCR clusters. Study conclusions and caveats: Contracting CD8+ clones were enriched in EMRA, CD4+ mainly in CM and EM. Clones contracting over day 15 to 85 were CD4/CD8 balanced, with later expanders leaning CD4+. The appearance of some responding clones in pre-infection memory suggested that cross-reactive memory joined.

TCRdb redid the calling of the 5' RACE reads with MiXCR, one entry per CDR3 protein. The sample contains about 540,000 distinct CDR3 sequences, approximately 20% of which appear only once. Concerning this clonotype: What it binds is unknown.

This CDR3 contains 14 residues. Trimming removed 3 bases at V and 4 bases at J, with 13 bases between. The V gene's germline CDR1 is SQVTM and CDR2 ANQGSEA. The specimen sequenced was PBMCs or a T cell subset sorted from them (not recorded which). This clonotype was sampled from an adult woman who had mild COVID-19 (a few samples of this study predate the infection). Cell type and time point are not known. The rearrangement links TRBV29-1 to TRBJ2-1, with D possibly being TRBD2 (6 bases). CDR3 nucleotide sequence: TGCAGCGTTGACGGGGCGGGGCCTTACAATGAGCAGTTCTTC. This translates into CSVDGAGPYNEQFF.